The T cell receptor beta chain described here comes from a study of cytomegalovirus exposure and HLA in healthy donors. Study-wide points: In a later analysis, a missense DCLRE1C variant was linked to TCR beta V- and J-gene trimming.

Concerning this clone itself: The antigen remains undetermined.

60 Vbeta and 13 Jbeta primers were used in PCR. The assay was immunoSEQ multiplex PCR, and TCRdb's table has in-frame clones only and misses some. Seen here are nearly 200,000 clones, roughly 80% observed once, and the top ten hold 2% to 2.5%. Trimming left V 1 base short and J 4 bases short, with 14 bases between. This CDR3 is built from 17 residues. In germline, CDR1 is SGHTA, CDR2 FQGTGA. The sequenced sample was PBMCs. The TCR sequence derives from a woman between 25 and 40 years old in good health and CMV-seropositive. The V call is TRBV7-3, the J call TRBJ2-6, with a tentative D call TRBD1 (6 bases). CDR3 in amino acids: CASSLNEGVAGANVLTF. As DNA, the CDR3 is TGTGCCAGCAGCTTAAATGAGGGGGTTGCGGGGGCCAACGTCCTGACTTTC.